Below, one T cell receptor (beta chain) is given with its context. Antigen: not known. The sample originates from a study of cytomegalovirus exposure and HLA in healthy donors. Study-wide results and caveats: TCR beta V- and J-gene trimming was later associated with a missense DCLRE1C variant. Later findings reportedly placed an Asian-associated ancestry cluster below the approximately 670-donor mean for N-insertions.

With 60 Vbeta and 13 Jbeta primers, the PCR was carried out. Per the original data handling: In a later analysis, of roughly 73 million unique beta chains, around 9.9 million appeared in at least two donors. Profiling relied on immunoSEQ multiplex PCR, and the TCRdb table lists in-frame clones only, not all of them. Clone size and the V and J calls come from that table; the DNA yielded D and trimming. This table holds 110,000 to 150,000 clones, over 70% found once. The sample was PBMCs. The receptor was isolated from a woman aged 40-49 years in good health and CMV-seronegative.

In DNA, the CDR3 is TGTGCCAGCCGGACTTATTCACCCCTCCACTTT. Translation gives CASRTYSPLHF. V usage is TRBV2 and J usage is TRBJ1-6; D is undetermined. V was trimmed by 8 bases and J by 8 bases, leaving 7 bases between them. Germline CDR1 is SNHLY and CDR2 is FYNNEI. The CDR3 is 11 residues long. The whole variable domain, remainder taken from reference TRBV2 and TRBJ1-6, is EPEVTQTPSHQVTQMGQEVILRCVPISNHLYFYWYRQILGQKVEFLVSFYNNEISEKSEIFDDQFSVERPDGSNFTLKIRSTKLEDSAMYFCASRTYSPLHFGNGTRLTVT.